This T cell receptor (beta chain) was profiled in a study of T cells in Graves' hyperthyroidism and ophthalmopathy. Patients aged 18 to 65 had newly diagnosed hyperthyroidism lasting under 2 months. This clonotype came up many times. CDR3 size: 15 residues. The germline V and J ends were trimmed by 5 bases and 0 bases, with 11 bases remaining between them. Per the germline V gene, CDR1 is ENHRY and CDR2 is SYGVKD. The CDR3 regions of TCR beta were amplified from RNA transcripts. Primed by the HTBI set, a first-round RT-PCR was run on the TCR CDR3. TCRdb processed the multiplex PCR reads anew with MiXCR; each CDR3 protein has one entry. The sample carries around 250,000 distinct CDR3 sequences, just over 14% recorded once.

The sample comprised blood. The chain is built from TRBV10-3 and TRBJ2-4; either TRBD1 or TRBD2 may fit D (5 bases each). The receptor comes from a woman aged 40 to 50 with Graves' hyperthyroidism that later progressed to Graves' ophthalmopathy. CDR3 in amino acids: CAISPGAVAKNIQYF. In DNA, the CDR3 is TGTGCCATCAGTCCCGGGGCAGTAGCCAAAAACATTCAGTACTTC.